This is a list of T cell receptor beta chains from one sample in a study of blood T cell repertoires in COVID-19. Measured with immunoSEQ multiplex PCR; TCRdb has only the in-frame clones, and not every one. In the table there are under 250,000 clones, 82% of which are singletons. Sequencing input: peripheral blood. The source is a woman aged 40 to 49 with acute or convalescent COVID-19. The CDR3 runs from the conserved cysteine through the conserved F or W. A D gene is named only where the DNA matches it firmly. Rows give clone size only sometimes, using once, few, many, or a class for an expanded clone.

j_call v_call clone_size d_call cdr3_aa cdr3_nt
TRBJ2-1 TRBV18 NA NA CASSRTGPSSYNEQFF TGTGCCAGCTCTCGAACAGGTCCCAGCTCCTACAATGAGCAGTTCTTC
TRBJ2-3 TRBV19 NA TRBD2 CASSRTSGGSNPDTQYF TGTGCCAGTAGTAGGACTAGCGGAGGAAGTAACCCAGATACGCAGTATTTT
TRBJ2-2 TRBV27 NA NA CASSPNGNTGELFF TGTGCCAGCAGTCCAAACGGGAACACCGGGGAGCTGTTTTTT
TRBJ2-2 TRBV10-3 NA TRBD2 CAISGGRENTGELFF TGTGCCATCAGTGGAGGGAGGGAGAACACCGGGGAGCTGTTTTTT
TRBJ1-4 TRBV13 NA NA CASSLLRNNEKLFF TGTGCCAGCAGCTTACTCAGGAATAATGAAAAACTGTTTTTT
TRBJ1-3 TRBV7-6 NA TRBD1 CASSPGGPPGNTIYF TGTGCCAGCAGCCCAGGGGGGCCCCCTGGAAACACCATATATTTT
TRBJ1-2 TRBV19 NA NA CASSGEEVHGYTF TGTGCCAGTAGTGGGGAGGAAGTCCATGGCTACACCTTC
TRBJ1-2 TRBV9 NA NA CASSGPEQKGGGYGYTF TGTGCCAGCAGCGGCCCCGAACAGAAGGGGGGGGGCTATGGCTACACCTTC
TRBJ1-5 TRBV2 many NA CASSGLNQPQHF TGTGCCAGCAGTGGACTTAATCAGCCCCAGCATTTT
TRBJ2-1 TRBV7-2 NA TRBD2 CASSPGRDGQFF TGTGCCAGCAGCCCCGGGAGGGATGGGCAGTTCTTC
TRBJ1-2 TRBV2 NA TRBD1 CASSGDRGDLYGYTF TGTGCCAGCAGTGGGGACAGGGGGGACCTCTATGGCTACACCTTC
TRBJ2-5 TRBV2 NA NA CASRSVIGHRETQYF TGTGCCAGCAGATCCGTTATCGGTCATCGGGAGACCCAGTACTTC
TRBJ1-2 TRBV6-6 once NA CASSSTGSANYGYTF TGTGCCAGCAGTTCAACAGGGAGCGCTAACTATGGCTACACCTTC
TRBJ2-7 TRBV11-2 NA NA CASSTGPSSYEQYF TGTGCCAGCAGCACGGGTCCGAGCTCCTACGAGCAGTACTTC
TRBJ2-3 TRBV9 NA NA CASSPPAGSFSTDTQYF TGTGCCAGCAGCCCCCCCGCAGGTTCTTTTAGCACAGATACGCAGTATTTT
TRBJ2-7 TRBV3-1/TRBV3-2 NA TRBD1 CASSPAQGASSYEQYF TGTGCCAGCAGCCCAGCACAGGGGGCAAGCTCCTACGAGCAGTACTTC
TRBJ1-1 TRBV5-1 NA NA CASSLASRVNTEAFF TGCGCCAGCAGCCTAGCGTCAAGGGTGAACACTGAAGCTTTCTTT
TRBJ2-2 TRBV19 NA TRBD2 CASSRKGLAGAGELFF TGTGCCAGTAGTAGAAAAGGACTAGCGGGAGCCGGGGAGCTGTTTTTT
TRBJ2-1 TRBV7-9 NA TRBD2 CASSFGAGGINEQFF TGTGCCAGCAGCTTTGGAGCGGGAGGGATCAATGAGCAGTTCTTC
TRBJ1-1 TRBV4-3 NA NA CASSQGRGAFTEAFF TGCGCCAGCAGCCAAGGCAGGGGCGCATTCACTGAAGCTTTCTTT
TRBJ2-3 TRBV6-5 few NA CASNTAPDTQYF TGTGCCAGCAATACAGCCCCAGATACGCAGTATTTT
TRBJ2-3 TRBV5-8 NA NA CASSRHTTGADTQYF TGTGCCAGCAGCCGACACACCACCGGGGCAGATACGCAGTATTTT
TRBJ2-3 TRBV27 NA TRBD1 CASSLRGQGHTDTQYF TGTGCCAGCAGTTTGCGGGGACAGGGACACACAGATACGCAGTATTTT
TRBJ1-2 TRBV3-1/TRBV3-2 NA NA CASSPLRQVVDGYTF TGTGCCAGCAGCCCCCTCCGACAGGTCGTCGATGGCTACACCTTC
TRBJ1-2 TRBV19 NA NA CASSPRQRNYGYTF TGTGCCAGTAGTCCGCGACAGAGGAACTATGGCTACACCTTC
TRBJ1-1 TRBV6-1 NA NA CASGDEAPDAFF TGTGCCAGCGGTGACGAGGCCCCAGACGCTTTCTTT
TRBJ2-2 TRBV9 NA TRBD2 CASRLAGGFTGELFF TGTGCCAGCAGATTAGCGGGAGGGTTCACCGGGGAGCTGTTTTTT
TRBJ2-7 TRBV5-1 NA TRBD1 CASSLEGRGRLITYEQYF TGCGCCAGCAGCTTGGAGGGCAGGGGGCGACTTATTACCTACGAGCAGTACTTC
TRBJ2-7 TRBV7-3 NA TRBD1 CASSLTGGGRPSSYEQYF TGTGCCAGCAGCTTGACAGGGGGCGGCCGTCCCAGCTCCTACGAGCAGTACTTC
TRBJ2-7 TRBV2 NA TRBD2 CASSPMGRGGAGHEQYF TGTGCCAGCAGCCCTATGGGGCGGGGGGGGGCTGGCCACGAGCAGTACTTC
TRBJ2-6 TRBV7-9 NA NA CASSAVTALSGANVLTF TGTGCCAGCAGCGCAGTTACAGCCCTCTCTGGGGCCAACGTCCTGACTTTC
TRBJ1-2 TRBV19 NA TRBD1 CASSTSLYALGQGYYGYTF TGTGCCAGTAGTACCTCCCTCTACGCTCTGGGACAGGGATACTATGGCTACACCTTC
TRBJ2-7 TRBV2 once TRBD2 CASSRTSGSLAQYF TGTGCCAGCAGTCGGACTAGCGGGAGTCTTGCGCAGTACTTC
TRBJ1-2 TRBV6-4 NA NA CASSESPGNYGYTF TGTGCCAGCAGTGAATCTCCAGGGAACTATGGCTACACCTTC
TRBJ1-6 TRBV4-2 NA NA CASSHPDRMSSYNSPLHF TGTGCCAGCAGCCACCCCGACAGGATGAGCTCCTATAATTCACCCCTCCACTTT
TRBJ2-2 TRBV24-1 NA NA CATSEGGSGELFF TGTGCCACCAGTGAAGGGGGTTCCGGGGAGCTGTTTTTT
TRBJ1-2 TRBV13 NA NA CASNSSGYGYTF TGTGCCAGCAACTCCAGCGGCTATGGCTACACCTTC
TRBJ2-4 TRBV19 NA NA CASSIEGRGLQYF TGTGCCAGTAGTATAGAGGGCAGGGGACTTCAGTACTTC
TRBJ2-2 TRBV5-1 NA NA CASSWGEGSAGELFF TGCGCCAGCAGCTGGGGGGAAGGTAGCGCCGGGGAGCTGTTTTTT
TRBJ2-2 TRBV5-4 NA TRBD1 CASSKTQGTGELFF TGTGCCAGCAGCAAAACACAGGGGACCGGGGAGCTGTTTTTT
TRBJ1-6 TRBV6-6 NA NA CASTWGGPFDNSPLHF TGTGCCAGCACCTGGGGCGGCCCTTTTGACAATTCACCCCTCCACTTT
TRBJ1-5 TRBV7-6 NA TRBD1 CASSSGTGNQPQHF TGTGCCAGCAGTTCGGGGACAGGGAATCAGCCCCAGCATTTT
TRBJ2-3 TRBV9 NA TRBD1 CASSAPQGQLPLSPNDHTDTQYF TGTGCCAGCAGCGCCCCTCAGGGACAGCTGCCCCTCTCTCCCAACGATCACACAGATACGCAGTATTTT
TRBJ2-5 TRBV5-4 NA TRBD2 CASSGDLSSGSTLETQYF TGTGCCAGCAGCGGGGATTTATCGAGCGGGAGTACATTGGAGACCCAGTACTTC
TRBJ1-2 TRBV10-3 NA TRBD1 CAISEFVTGGLGGYTF TGTGCCATCAGTGAGTTCGTGACAGGGGGGTTAGGTGGCTACACCTTC
TRBJ1-6 TRBV6-2/TRBV6-3 NA NA CASSRTAMNSPLHF TGTGCCAGCAGTCGGACAGCTATGAATTCACCCCTCCACTTT
TRBJ1-1 TRBV5-1 NA NA CASSLGSYEAFF TGCGCCAGCAGCTTGGGATCCTACGAAGCTTTCTTT
TRBJ2-3 TRBV11-3 NA NA CASSLSVPGDTDTQYF TGTGCCAGCAGCTTGAGTGTCCCCGGAGACACAGATACGCAGTATTTT
TRBJ2-7 TRBV7-6 NA TRBD2 CASSLIPGLAEYEQYF TGTGCCAGCAGCCTTATTCCGGGACTAGCGGAGTACGAGCAGTACTTC
TRBJ2-2 TRBV10-3 NA TRBD2 CAISGNSGRTGELFF TGTGCCATCAGTGGTAATAGCGGGAGAACCGGGGAGCTGTTTTTT
TRBJ1-4 TRBV5-6 few NA CASSLSGSWLTNEKLFF TGTGCCAGCAGCTTATCGGGTAGTTGGCTCACTAATGAAAAACTGTTTTTT
TRBJ2-7 TRBV30 NA TRBD2 CATTSEVYEQYF TGTGCCACTACTAGCGAGGTCTACGAGCAGTACTTC
TRBJ2-4 TRBV11-2 NA NA CASTSLAILAKNIQYF TGTGCCAGCACCTCTCTGGCAATTCTAGCCAAAAACATTCAGTACTTC
TRBJ2-7 TRBV5-8 NA NA CASSLGQYEQYF TGTGCCAGCAGCTTGGGTCAATACGAGCAGTACTTC
TRBJ2-1 TRBV6-2/TRBV6-3 NA NA CASSSVFSYNEQFF TGTGCCAGCAGTTCTGTCTTTTCCTACAATGAGCAGTTCTTC
TRBJ2-1 TRBV6-2/TRBV6-3 NA NA CASSSGERYNEQFF TGTGCCAGCAGTAGCGGCGAACGATACAATGAGCAGTTCTTC
TRBJ2-2 TRBV11-3 NA TRBD2 CASSYRGGDRGRPGELFF TGTGCCAGCAGCTACCGGGGGGGTGACCGGGGGCGCCCCGGGGAGCTGTTTTTT
TRBJ1-3 TRBV2 few TRBD1 CASRGTGSGNTIYF TGTGCCAGCAGGGGGACAGGGTCCGGAAACACCATATATTTT
TRBJ1-5 TRBV19 once NA CASSWGGQGNQPQHF TGTGCCAGTAGTTGGGGGGGTCAGGGCAATCAGCCCCAGCATTTT